The sequence of this T cell receptor beta chain was determined in a study of blood T cell repertoires in COVID-19. About the study: Italy, Spain and the United States were the sources of the convalescent and acute COVID-19 samples.

Trimming took off 2 bases at V and 10 bases at J, with 8 bases between the two ends. The CDR3 runs 11 residues. Per germline, CDR1 SGHAT and CDR2 FQNNGV. In the authors' methods: Amplifying reference gene primers gave estimates of nucleated cell counts. Some clones are missing from TCRdb's copy, which holds only in-frame ones; the method was immunoSEQ multiplex PCR. V, J and clone size reflect that table, while D and trimming were determined from the DNA. The sample holds roughly 240,000 clones; about 91% are singletons and the top ten take approximately 2.5%. Grouping used clinical history reported by participants in a survey and questionnaire.

The chain joins TRBV11-2 to TRBJ1-2; D is unresolved. The TCR was taken from a middle-aged woman with acute COVID-19. Sequences were obtained from PBMCs or T cells enriched from blood (not recorded which). The chain's CDR3 is CASSLREYYTF. CDR3 sequence (DNA): TGTGCCAGCAGCTTACGGGAGTACTACACCTTC. Full variable domain (outside the CDR3, taken from reference TRBV11-2 and TRBJ1-2): EAGVAQSPRYKIIEKRQSVAFWCNPISGHATLYWYQQILGQGPKLLIQFQNNGVVDDSQLPKDRFSAERLKGVDSTLKIQPAKLEDSAVYLCASSLREYYTFGSGTRLTVV.